This T cell receptor (beta chain) was identified in a study of cytomegalovirus exposure and HLA in healthy donors (dated by TCRdb to 2017 to 2019). Background for the entire study: According to a later analysis, the 120 or so validation repertoires were produced on the same platform as the approximately 620 repertoires of the first cohort. The aim of the study was to test whether cataloging public T cell receptors could identify signatures of past pathogen exposure. Besides the first cohort of under 700 subjects, a separate validation cohort made up of roughly 130 different subjects was used. High-throughput TCR immunosequencing, statistical association of individual TCRs with disease status, and machine learning were combined to predict cytomegalovirus infection status. General study outcomes and caveats: In a later analysis, TCRs clustered in the first cohort were found to also tend to co-occur in the roughly 130 validation repertoires, with approximately 93% of cluster scores above 0. The validation cohort had no HLA typing available for a later analysis, so co-occurrence within that cohort was assessed over all 130 or so repertoires. Most TCR sequences were seen in very few donors, while some public TCRs were found in many individuals. The study gave a list of 150 to 200 TCR beta chains associated with cytomegalovirus. It was suggested by the authors that the approach could potentially be generalized to other disease states and immunological phenotypes. In both the original and validation cohorts, the classifier was reported to diagnose cytomegalovirus status with high specificity and sensitivity. In vitro tests confirmed that a few of the cytomegalovirus-associated TCR beta chains recognize cytomegalovirus antigens.

The library was built by means of the immunoSEQ multiplex PCR assay. For the original study's pipeline: A statistical classification framework was developed to diagnose cytomegalovirus status using the catalog of TCR beta chain sequences. TCRdb holds this immuneACCESS table with in-frame rearrangements only. Some clones are missing; in checked studies, unresolved V genes explain under half, and the rest has no known cause. Clone size and the V and J calls come from that table; the DNA yielded D and trimming. The sample records approximately 71,000 clones, approximately 91% of which are singletons. The top ten clonotypes cover about 3% of the sample. CDR1 is given as SGHKS and CDR2 as YYEKEE, both from the germline V gene (reference sequence). The germline ends are 9 bases apart after V is trimmed by 1 base and J by 0 bases. The cysteine opens and the phenylalanine closes a CDR3 of 15 amino acids. Only the CDR3 DNA stays, 45 bases, in frame from base 1.

Of note for this clone: The target of this receptor is not known. Base qualities are not at hand, and no much larger clone is one base apart.

Donors formed part of the validation cohort, which comprised 95 to 150 subjects and was distinct from the first cohort of under 800 subjects. The source is a man between 18 and 29 years old in good health and CMV-seronegative. This sequence uses TRBV5-5 and TRBJ2-3, with a weak D call of TRBD1 (5 bases match). What was sequenced was PBMCs. The encoded CDR3 is CASSLWQGSTDTQYF. The nucleotide sequence reads as follows: TGTGCCAGCAGCTTGTGGCAGGGTAGCACAGATACGCAGTATTTT.